The 21 T cell receptor beta chains listed next were all sequenced from one sample in a study of patients and donors after allogeneic stem cell transplantation (TCRdb year 2020). Preparation of the library involved RT-PCR. The run used a NextSeq 550. The raw public data were reprocessed by TCRdb itself: fastp quality trimming at Q25, MiXCR clonotype calling, in-frame beta chains only. Entries are consolidated by CDR3 protein sequence, retaining the most common genes and DNA. This sample lists about a million distinct CDR3 sequences; roughly 17% were detected once. Roughly 6.4% of the sample is held by the ten biggest clonotypes. Sequences were obtained from blood, either unsorted or a sorted T cell fraction (not recorded which). These receptors were taken from a human donor who was either an allogeneic HSCT recipient or a stem cell or donor lymphocyte infusion donor (not recorded which). It is not recorded whose cells these are; they may come from a transplant donor.

The V and J genes are TRBV18 and TRBJ2-5; 8 bases align to TRBD1. Germline CDR1 KGHSH, CDR2 LQKENI. CDR3 length equals 17 residues. After removal of 0 bases from V and 2 bases from J, the junction contained 8 bases not matched to a gene. The chain's CDR3 is CASSPPMQGAVQETQYF. CDR3 in DNA: TGTGCCAGCTCACCACCAATGCAGGGGGCGGTGCAAGAGACCCAGTACTTC.

V usage is TRBV7-9 and J usage is TRBJ2-5; D remains ambiguous. In germline, CDR1 is SEHNR, CDR2 FQNEAQ (reference sequence). CDR3 length equals 14 residues. V was shortened by 5 bases and J by 1 base, with 11 bases between the two germline ends. CDR3: CASSLSKFQETQYF. CDR3 DNA: TGTGCCAGCAGCCTATCAAAGTTCCAAGAGACCCAGTACTTC.

The chain has TRBV6-5 and TRBJ1-2; no reliable D call. V lost 4 bases, J lost 6 bases, and 15 bases lay in between. There are 14 residues in the CDR3. The germline gives CDR1 MNHEY, CDR2 SVGAGI. CDR3 nucleotides: TGTGCCAGCAGTTCAGGAGGACGGGCGGATGGCTACACCTTC. Amino acids: CASSSGGRADGYTF.

This clonotype was seen a few times. The gene calls are TRBV4-3 and TRBJ2-5; possibly TRBD2 for D (6 bases). V was clipped by 0 bases and J by 5 bases, with 13 bases between them. Per the germline V gene, CDR1 is LGHNA and CDR2 is YSLEER. The CDR3 extends over 15 amino acids. In nucleotides, the CDR3 is TGCGCCAGCAGCCAAGATAGTAGCGGCACGGAGACCCAGTACTTC. Translation: CASSQDSSGTETQYF.

The rearrangement links TRBV20-1 to TRBJ2-7; 9 nucleotides align to TRBD1. The V gene end was trimmed by 3 bases and the J gene end by 5 bases; junction bases not matched to a gene: 5. The CDR3 extends over 13 amino acids. Per the germline V gene, CDR1 is DFQATT and CDR2 is SNEGSKA (reference sequence). DNA of the CDR3: TGCAGTGCTAGGGACAGGGGAGCCAACGAGCAGTACTTC. Protein product: CSARDRGANEQYF.

V is TRBV9 and J is TRBJ2-2; D not resolved. Germline assignment: CDR1 SGDLS and CDR2 YYNGEE. Trimming left V 1 base short and J 7 bases short, with 17 bases between. CDR3 size: 16 residues. CDR3: CASSVSALSRDGELFF. CDR3 in DNA: TGTGCCAGCAGCGTATCGGCCCTCTCAAGAGACGGGGAGCTGTTTTTT. Full variable domain (rest looked up from reference TRBV9 and TRBJ2-2): DSGVTQTPKHLITATGQRVTLRCSPRSGDLSVYWYQQSLDQGLQFLIQYYNGEERAKGNILERFSAQQFPDLHSELNLSSLELGDSALYFCASSVSALSRDGELFFGEGSRLTVL.

The V call is TRBV12-3 or TRBV12-4, the J call TRBJ2-3; a weak D match, TRBD2 (6 bases). V lost 2 bases to trimming and J lost 3 bases, with 21 bases between them. The CDR3 is 18 residues long. CDR3 in DNA: TGTGCCAGCAGTTTAAAACTAGCACCGGGGGTTTATACAGATACGCAGTATTTT. Its protein is CASSLKLAPGVYTDTQYF.

The gene calls are TRBV5-1 and TRBJ1-1, with D tentatively TRBD1 (5 bases). This CDR3 contains 13 residues. Germline V lookup: CDR1 SGHRS, CDR2 YFSETQ. Trimming took 4 bases from V and 3 from J, leaving 10 bases between them. The CDR3 loop is CASSDNRYTEAFF. As DNA, the CDR3 is TGCGCCAGCAGCGATAACAGGTACACTGAAGCTTTCTTT.

CDR3 amino acids: CATSPSYEQYF. The CDR3 region has the DNA TGTGCCACTAGCCCCTCCTACGAGCAGTACTTC. This chain uses TRBV10-3 with TRBJ2-7; the D gene is possibly TRBD2 (5 bases). CDR1 is ENHRY, CDR2 SYGVKD, per germline. The CDR3 is 11 residues long. The V and J ends lost 10 bases and 0 bases respectively, with 7 bases between them.

There are many counts of this clonotype. One end of the junction is discordant with germline, which a read error may explain. This chain links TRBV12-3 or TRBV12-4 with TRBJ2-1; 11 nucleotides match TRBD2. This CDR3 comprises 14 residues. The CDR3 bases are TGTGCCAGCAGTGCCGGGACTAGCGGAACGACTAGGCTCTTC. This translates into CASSAGTSGTTRLF.

This clonotype has a handful of counts. CDR3 in amino acids: CSATGQVSEAFF. The CDR3 bases are TGCAGTGCTACCGGTCAAGTCTCTGAAGCTTTCTTT. V is TRBV20-1 and J is TRBJ1-1; D not certain. This CDR3 has 12 residues. V was trimmed by 4 bases and J by 6 bases, leaving 12 bases between them. Germline CDR1 DFQATT, CDR2 SNEGSKA (reference sequence).

The rearrangement uses TRBV18 and TRBJ2-3; 8 bases are shared with TRBD1. The CDR3 has 12 residues. CDR1 KGHSH and CDR2 LQKENI come from the germline V gene. Trimming removed 6 bases from V and 14 bases from J; junction bases left unmatched: 10. CDR3 in amino acids: CASSSQGANPYF. CDR3 bases: TGTGCCAGCTCCTCCCAGGGGGCGAATCCGTATTTT.

This clonotype was counted between two and nine times. The chain links TRBV20-1 to TRBJ2-2, with D perhaps matching TRBD2 (5 bases). Between the trimmed V and J ends, which lost 0 bases and 8 bases, there was a span of 13 bases. CDR1 is DFQATT, CDR2 SNEGSKA, per germline (reference sequence). The CDR3 loop spans 14 amino acids. As DNA, the CDR3 is TGCAGTGCTAGAGATCGAGGACTGTCTGGGGAGCTGTTTTTT. Translation: CSARDRGLSGELFF.

This clonotype was picked up a small number of times. This rearrangement joins TRBV5-1 to TRBJ2-2; TRBD1 matches at 8 bases. Unmatched junction bases numbered 10, after V lost 2 bases and J lost 1 base. The CDR3 covers 18 residues. Germline CDR1 reads SGHRS; CDR2 reads YFSETQ. The CDR3 loop reads CASSFKFPGTGNTGELFF. CDR3 bases: TGCGCCAGCAGCTTTAAATTCCCCGGGACAGGGAACACCGGGGAGCTGTTTTTT.

This chain uses TRBV12-3 or TRBV12-4 with TRBJ1-1, with D perhaps matching TRBD1 (5 bases). Trimming removed 6 bases at V and 4 bases at J, with 12 bases between. The CDR3 is made up of 13 amino acids. Here the CDR3 reads CASRLGGSTEAFF. CDR3 nucleotides: TGTGCCAGCAGACTTGGGGGGAGCACTGAAGCTTTCTTT.

This clonotype was seen only a few times. The rearrangement links TRBV4-1 to TRBJ2-2; D is uncertain. The germline V and J ends were trimmed by 1 base and 4 bases, with 7 bases remaining between them. Germline CDR1 and CDR2: MGHRA and YSYEKL. The length of the CDR3 is 14 residues. For the CDR3, the DNA is TGCGCCAGCAGCCAAGTTGGGCGCACCGGGGAGCTGTTTTTT. This translates into CASSQVGRTGELFF.

On this clonotype itself: The CDR3 carries no conserved terminal phenylalanine or tryptophan, so it likely arises from a read error. The chain recombines TRBV27 with TRBJ2-7; D perhaps matches TRBD1 (6 bases). Trimming stripped 1 base from V and 2 bases from J, with 9 bases between. From germline, CDR1 is MNHEY and CDR2 SMNVEV (reference sequence). The CDR3 length is 14 residues. DNA for the CDR3: TGTGCCAGCAGTTTATTACAGGGAACCTACGAGCAGTACTCC. Its translation: CASSLLQGTYEQYS.

This clonotype was picked up a small number of times. This rearrangement joins TRBV7-2 to TRBJ2-1; 7 nucleotides match TRBD1. CDR1 is SGHTA and CDR2 is FQGNSA in the germline V gene. V dropped 4 bases and J dropped 1; count of bases not matched to a gene: 7. The CDR3 totals 16 residues. The CDR3 loop is CASSSLTGKSYNEQFF. For the CDR3, the DNA is TGTGCCAGCAGCTCCCTGACAGGGAAGTCCTACAATGAGCAGTTCTTC.

This chain links TRBV11-1 with TRBJ1-5; 12 bases are shared with TRBD1. V lost 5 bases, J lost 5 bases, and 16 bases stayed unmatched. This CDR3 is 19 amino acids long. Per germline, CDR1 SGHAT and CDR2 FQDESV (reference sequence). The CDR3 loop reads CASSPSGTGGWKEDQPQHF. CDR3 DNA: TGTGCCAGCAGCCCGAGCGGGACAGGGGGCTGGAAAGAAGATCAGCCCCAGCATTTT.

Ten or more counts support this clonotype. The gene calls are TRBV20-1 and TRBJ2-3; TRBD2 agrees at 7 bases. The V and J ends lost 6 bases and 2 bases, in that order; junction bases with no gene match: 5. The CDR3 totals 13 residues. Looked up from germline, CDR1 is DFQATT and CDR2 is SNEGSKA (reference sequence). CDR3 region: CSASREFTDTQYF. CDR3 DNA sequence: TGCAGTGCGTCGCGGGAGTTCACAGATACGCAGTATTTT.

V is TRBV30 and J is TRBJ1-1; 9 bases map to TRBD1. This CDR3 contains 13 residues. The germline gives CDR1 GTSNPN, CDR2 SVGIG (reference sequence). With V trimmed by 3 bases and J by 1 base, 0 bases remained unmatched. CDR3 sequence reads: CAWRGQGNTEAFF. The DNA for the CDR3 is TGTGCCTGGAGGGGACAGGGGAACACTGAAGCTTTCTTT.